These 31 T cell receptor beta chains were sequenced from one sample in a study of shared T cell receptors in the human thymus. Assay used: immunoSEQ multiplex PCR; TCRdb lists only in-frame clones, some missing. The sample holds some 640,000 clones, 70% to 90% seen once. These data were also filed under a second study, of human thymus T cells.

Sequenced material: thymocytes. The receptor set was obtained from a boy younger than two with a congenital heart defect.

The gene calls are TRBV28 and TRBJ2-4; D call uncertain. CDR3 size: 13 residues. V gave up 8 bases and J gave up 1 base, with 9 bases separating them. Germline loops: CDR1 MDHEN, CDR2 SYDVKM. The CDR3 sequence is CASQLFAKNIQYF. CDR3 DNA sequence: TGTGCCAGCCAACTATTTGCCAAAAACATTCAGTACTTC.

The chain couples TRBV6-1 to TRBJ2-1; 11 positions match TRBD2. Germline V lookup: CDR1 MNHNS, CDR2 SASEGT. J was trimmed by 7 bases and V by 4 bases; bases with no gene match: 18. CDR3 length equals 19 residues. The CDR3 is CASSGRQEQTGTSGNEQFF. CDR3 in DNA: TGTGCCAGCAGTGGGAGACAGGAGCAAACCGGGACTAGCGGTAATGAGCAGTTCTTC.

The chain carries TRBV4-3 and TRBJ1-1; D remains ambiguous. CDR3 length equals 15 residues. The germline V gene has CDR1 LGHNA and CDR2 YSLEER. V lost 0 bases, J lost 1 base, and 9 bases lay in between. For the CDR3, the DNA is TGCGCCAGCAGCCAAGATTTAAAATCGAACACTGAAGCTTTCTTT. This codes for CASSQDLKSNTEAFF.

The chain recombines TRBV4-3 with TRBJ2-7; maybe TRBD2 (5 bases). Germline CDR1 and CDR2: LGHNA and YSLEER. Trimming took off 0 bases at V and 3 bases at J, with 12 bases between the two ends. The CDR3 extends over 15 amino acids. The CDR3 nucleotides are TGCGCCAGCAGCCAAGAGGGCGGGCCTCACTACGAGCAGTACTTC. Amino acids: CASSQEGGPHYEQYF.

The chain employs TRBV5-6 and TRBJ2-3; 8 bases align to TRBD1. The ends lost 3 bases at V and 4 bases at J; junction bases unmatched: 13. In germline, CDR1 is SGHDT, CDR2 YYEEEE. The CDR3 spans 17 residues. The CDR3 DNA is TGTGCCAGCAGCTACCCCCCAGGACAGGGTATGCCAGATACGCAGTATTTT. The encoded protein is CASSYPPGQGMPDTQYF.

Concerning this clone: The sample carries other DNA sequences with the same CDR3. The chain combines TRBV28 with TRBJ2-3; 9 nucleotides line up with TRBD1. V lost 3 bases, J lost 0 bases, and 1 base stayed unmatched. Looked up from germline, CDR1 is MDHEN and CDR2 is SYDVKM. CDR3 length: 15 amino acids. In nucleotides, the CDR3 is TGTGCCAGCAGTTTGGGGACAGGGAGCACAGATACGCAGTATTTT. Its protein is CASSLGTGSTDTQYF.

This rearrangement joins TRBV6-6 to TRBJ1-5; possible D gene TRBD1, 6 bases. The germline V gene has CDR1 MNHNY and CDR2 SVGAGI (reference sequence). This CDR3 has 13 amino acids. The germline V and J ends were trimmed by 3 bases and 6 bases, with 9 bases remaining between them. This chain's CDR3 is CASSYGGSQPQHF. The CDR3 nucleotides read TGTGCCAGCAGTTATGGGGGCAGTCAGCCCCAGCATTTT.

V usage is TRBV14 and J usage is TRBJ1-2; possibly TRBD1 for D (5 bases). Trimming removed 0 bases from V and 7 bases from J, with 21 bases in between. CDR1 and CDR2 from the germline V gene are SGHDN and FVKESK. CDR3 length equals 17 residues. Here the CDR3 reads CASSQDRRGGGRPGYTF. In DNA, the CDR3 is TGTGCCAGCAGCCAAGATCGCCGCGGGGGGGGACGCCCTGGCTACACCTTC.

CDR3 amino acids: CASSTNRDYLKFTGELFF. CDR3 bases: TGTGCCAGCAGTACAAACCGGGACTACCTTAAGTTCACCGGGGAGCTGTTTTTT. The chain has TRBV27 and TRBJ2-2; 7 positions match TRBD2. The CDR3 has 18 amino acids. V lost 5 bases, J lost 4 bases, and 16 bases stayed unmatched. Germline loops: CDR1 MNHEY, CDR2 SMNVEV (reference sequence).

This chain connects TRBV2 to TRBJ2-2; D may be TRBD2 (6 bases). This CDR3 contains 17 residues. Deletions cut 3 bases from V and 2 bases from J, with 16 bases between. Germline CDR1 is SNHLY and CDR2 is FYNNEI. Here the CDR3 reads CASSEPGDWPNTGELFF. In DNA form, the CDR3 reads TGTGCCAGCAGTGAGCCGGGAGACTGGCCTAACACCGGGGAGCTGTTTTTT.

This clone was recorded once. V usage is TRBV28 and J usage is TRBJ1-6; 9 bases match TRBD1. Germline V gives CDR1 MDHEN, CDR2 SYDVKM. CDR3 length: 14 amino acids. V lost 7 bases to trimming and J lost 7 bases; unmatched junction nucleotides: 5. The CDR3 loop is CASNYRGLNSPLHF. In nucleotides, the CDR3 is TGTGCCAGCAATTACAGGGGGCTGAATTCACCCCTCCACTTT.

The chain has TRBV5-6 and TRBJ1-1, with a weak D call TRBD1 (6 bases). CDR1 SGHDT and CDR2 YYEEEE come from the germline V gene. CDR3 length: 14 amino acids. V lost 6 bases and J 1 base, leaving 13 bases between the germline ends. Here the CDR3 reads CASIRGGTNTEAFF. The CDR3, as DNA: TGTGCCAGCATAAGGGGGGGCACGAACACTGAAGCTTTCTTT.

DNA for the CDR3: TGTGCCAGCAGCCCAGCGGGGGGGTTCGATGGCTACACCTTC. Its protein product is CASSPAGGFDGYTF. V gene TRBV7-9 combines with J gene TRBJ1-2, with D possibly TRBD1 on 5 matching bases. The CDR3 has 14 amino acids. The germline V gene has CDR1 SEHNR and CDR2 FQNEAQ (reference sequence). Trimming took off 5 bases at V and 6 bases at J, with 16 bases between the two ends.

The CDR3 DNA reads TGTGCCAGCAGTCGACTAGCGGGAGGCGACAATGAGCAGTTCTTC. It yields the protein CASSRLAGGDNEQFF. V gene TRBV6-5 combines with J gene TRBJ2-1; 13 bases map to TRBD2. Unmatched junction bases numbered 3, after V lost 5 bases and J lost 5 bases. There are 15 residues in the CDR3. CDR1 and CDR2 (germline): MNHEY, SVGAGI.

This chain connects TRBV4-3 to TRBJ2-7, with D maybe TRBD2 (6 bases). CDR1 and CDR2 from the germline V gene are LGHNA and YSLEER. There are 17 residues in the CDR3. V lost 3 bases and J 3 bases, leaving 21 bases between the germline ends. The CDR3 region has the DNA TGCGCCAGCAGCCAGAACGGAAGGGACTCCCCCATCTACGAGCAGTACTTC. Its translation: CASSQNGRDSPIYEQYF.

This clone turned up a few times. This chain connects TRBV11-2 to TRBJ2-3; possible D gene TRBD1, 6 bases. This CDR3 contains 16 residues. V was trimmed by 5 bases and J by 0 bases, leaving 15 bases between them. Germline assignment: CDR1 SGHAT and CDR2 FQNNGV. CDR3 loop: CASSPWDNSSTDTQYF. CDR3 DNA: TGTGCCAGCAGCCCCTGGGACAACTCTAGCACAGATACGCAGTATTTT. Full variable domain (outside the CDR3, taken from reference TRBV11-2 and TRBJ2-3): EAGVAQSPRYKIIEKRQSVAFWCNPISGHATLYWYQQILGQGPKLLIQFQNNGVVDDSQLPKDRFSAERLKGVDSTLKIQPAKLEDSAVYLCASSPWDNSSTDTQYFGPGTRLTVL.

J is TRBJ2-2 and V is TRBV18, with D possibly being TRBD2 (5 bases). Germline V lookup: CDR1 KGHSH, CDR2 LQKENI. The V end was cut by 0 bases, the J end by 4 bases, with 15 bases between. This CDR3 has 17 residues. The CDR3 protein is CASSPPEDGVRTGELFF. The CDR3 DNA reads TGTGCCAGCTCACCACCGGAGGACGGTGTTCGCACCGGGGAGCTGTTTTTT.

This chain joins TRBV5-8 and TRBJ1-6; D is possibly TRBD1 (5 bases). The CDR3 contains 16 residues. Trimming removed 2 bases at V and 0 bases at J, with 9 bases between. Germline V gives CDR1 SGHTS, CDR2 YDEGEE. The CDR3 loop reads CASSFNDSSYNSPLHF. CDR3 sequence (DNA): TGTGCCAGCAGCTTCAACGACAGCTCCTATAATTCACCCCTCCACTTT.

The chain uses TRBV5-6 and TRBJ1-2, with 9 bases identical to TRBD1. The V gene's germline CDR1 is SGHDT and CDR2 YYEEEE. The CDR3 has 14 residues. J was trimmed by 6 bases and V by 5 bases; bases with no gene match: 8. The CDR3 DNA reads TGTGCCAGCAGTAAAGAGAGGGACAGGGATGGCTACACCTTC. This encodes CASSKERDRDGYTF. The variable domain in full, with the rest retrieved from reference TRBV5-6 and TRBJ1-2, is DAGVTQSPTHLIKTRGQQVTLRCSPKSGHDTVSWYQQALGQGPQFIFQYYEEEERQRGNFPDRFSGHQFPNYSSELNVNALLLGDSALYLCASSKERDRDGYTFGSGTRLTVV.

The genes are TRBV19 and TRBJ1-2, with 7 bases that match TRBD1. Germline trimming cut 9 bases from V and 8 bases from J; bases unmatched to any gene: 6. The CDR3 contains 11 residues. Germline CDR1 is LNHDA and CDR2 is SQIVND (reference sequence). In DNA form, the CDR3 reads TGTGCCAGCTACAGGGGACAGGGCTACACCTTC. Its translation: CASYRGQGYTF. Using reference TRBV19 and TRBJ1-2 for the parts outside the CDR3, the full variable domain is DGGITQSPKYLFRKEGQNVTLSCEQNLNHDAMYWYRQDPGQGLRLIYYSQIVNDFQKGDIAEGYSVSREKKESFPLTVTSAQKNPTAFYLCASYRGQGYTFGSGTRLTVV.

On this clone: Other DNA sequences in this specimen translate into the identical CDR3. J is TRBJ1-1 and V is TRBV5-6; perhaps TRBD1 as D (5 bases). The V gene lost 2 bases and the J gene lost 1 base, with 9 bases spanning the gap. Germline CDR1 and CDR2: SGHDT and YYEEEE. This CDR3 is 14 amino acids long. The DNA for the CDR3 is TGTGCCAGCAGCTTCCCAGGGCAGAACACTGAAGCTTTCTTT. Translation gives CASSFPGQNTEAFF.

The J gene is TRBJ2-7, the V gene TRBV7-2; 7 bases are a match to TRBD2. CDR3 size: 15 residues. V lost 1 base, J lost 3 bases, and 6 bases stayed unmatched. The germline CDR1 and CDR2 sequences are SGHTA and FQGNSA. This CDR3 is CASSLGTAGVYEQYF. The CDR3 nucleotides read TGTGCCAGCAGCTTAGGTACCGCGGGAGTCTACGAGCAGTACTTC.

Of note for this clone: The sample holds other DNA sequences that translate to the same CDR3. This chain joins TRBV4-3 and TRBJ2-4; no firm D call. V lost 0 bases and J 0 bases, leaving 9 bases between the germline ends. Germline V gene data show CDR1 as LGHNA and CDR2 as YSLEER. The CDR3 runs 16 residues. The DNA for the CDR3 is TGCGCCAGCAGCCAAGATAGGAGACTAGCCAAAAACATTCAGTACTTC. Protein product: CASSQDRRLAKNIQYF.

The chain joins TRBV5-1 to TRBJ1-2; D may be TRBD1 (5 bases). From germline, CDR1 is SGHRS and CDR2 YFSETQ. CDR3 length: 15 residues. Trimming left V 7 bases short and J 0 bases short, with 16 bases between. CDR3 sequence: CASGSSTASNYGYTF. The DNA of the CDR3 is TGCGCCAGCGGCTCTTCGACAGCCTCTAACTATGGCTACACCTTC. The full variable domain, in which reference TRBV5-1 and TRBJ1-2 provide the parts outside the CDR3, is KAGVTQTPRYLIKTRGQQVTLSCSPISGHRSVSWYQQTPGQGLQFLFEYFSETQRNKGNFPGRFSGRQFSNSRSEMNVSTLELGDSALYLCASGSSTASNYGYTFGSGTRLTVV.

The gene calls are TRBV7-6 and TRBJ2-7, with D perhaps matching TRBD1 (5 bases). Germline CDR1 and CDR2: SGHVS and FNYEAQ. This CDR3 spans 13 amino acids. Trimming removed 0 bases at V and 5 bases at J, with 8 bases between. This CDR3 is CASSLAQGNEQYF. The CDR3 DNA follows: TGTGCCAGCAGCTTAGCGCAGGGTAACGAGCAGTACTTC.

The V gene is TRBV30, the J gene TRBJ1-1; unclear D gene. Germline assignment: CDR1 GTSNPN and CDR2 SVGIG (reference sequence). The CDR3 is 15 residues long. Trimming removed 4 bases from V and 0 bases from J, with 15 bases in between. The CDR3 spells CAWTLTGQLNTEAFF. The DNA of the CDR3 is TGTGCCTGGACTTTAACGGGTCAGTTGAACACTGAAGCTTTCTTT.

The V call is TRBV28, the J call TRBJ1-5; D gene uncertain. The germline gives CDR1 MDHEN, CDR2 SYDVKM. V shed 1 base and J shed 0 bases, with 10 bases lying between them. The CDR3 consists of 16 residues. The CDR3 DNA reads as TGTGCCAGCAGTTTATCCGCAGGCGATAGCAATCAGCCCCAGCATTTT. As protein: CASSLSAGDSNQPQHF.

The DNA of the CDR3 is TGTGCCATCAGTGTATTGCTAGCAGAAGCAGATACGCAGTATTTT. Translated: CAISVLLAEADTQYF. The genes are TRBV10-3 and TRBJ2-3, with D possibly TRBD2 on 5 matching bases. V lost 4 bases to trimming and J lost 4 bases, with 15 bases between them. Germline CDR1 is ENHRY and CDR2 is SYGVKD. This CDR3 region has 15 residues.

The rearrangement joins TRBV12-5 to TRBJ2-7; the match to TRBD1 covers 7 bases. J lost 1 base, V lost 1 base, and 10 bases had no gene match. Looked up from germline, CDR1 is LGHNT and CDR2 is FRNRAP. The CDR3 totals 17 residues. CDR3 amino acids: CASGLARGGSWSYEQYF. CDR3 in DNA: TGTGCTAGTGGTTTGGCACGAGGGGGCTCTTGGTCCTACGAGCAGTACTTC.

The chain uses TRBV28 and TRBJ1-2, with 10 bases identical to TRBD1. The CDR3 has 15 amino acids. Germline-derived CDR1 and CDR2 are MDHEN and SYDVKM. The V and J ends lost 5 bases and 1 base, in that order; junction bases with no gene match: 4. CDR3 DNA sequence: TGTGCCAGCAGTCCCGGGACAGGGGTTAACTATGGCTACACCTTC. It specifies CASSPGTGVNYGYTF.

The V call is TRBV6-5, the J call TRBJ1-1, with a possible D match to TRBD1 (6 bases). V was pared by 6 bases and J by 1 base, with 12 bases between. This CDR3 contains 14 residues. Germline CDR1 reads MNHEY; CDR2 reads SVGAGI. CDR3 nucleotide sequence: TGTGCCAGCAGGCCCGGACAGACGAACACTGAAGCTTTCTTT. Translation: CASRPGQTNTEAFF.